The 13 T cell receptor beta chains below were found in one sample sequenced in a study of blood T cell repertoires in COVID-19. Some clones are missing from TCRdb's copy, which holds only in-frame ones; the method was immunoSEQ multiplex PCR. The sample holds some 140,000 clones, around three quarters seen once. The source material was peripheral blood. The receptors were gathered from a human donor in a cohort sampled during active COVID-19.

This clone was detected a few times. The chain combines TRBV27 with TRBJ2-7, with 7 positions matching TRBD1. Germline V CDR1 and CDR2: MNHEY, SMNVEV (reference sequence). The CDR3 loop spans 11 amino acids. Trimming cost V 10 bases and J 9 bases; bases outside gene matches: 9. CDR3 region: CATWDSHAQYF. The CDR3 region has the DNA TGTGCCACCTGGGACAGCCACGCGCAGTACTTC.

The V gene is TRBV7-9, the J gene TRBJ2-7; 8 positions match TRBD2. Germline values: CDR1 SEHNR, CDR2 FQNEAQ (reference sequence). This CDR3 spans 15 amino acids. V was clipped by 5 bases and J by 3 bases; unmatched bases: 9. The CDR3 spells CASSPVAGQDYEQYF. In DNA form, the CDR3 reads TGTGCCAGCAGCCCAGTAGCGGGGCAAGACTACGAGCAGTACTTC.

The gene calls are TRBV5-1 and TRBJ2-6; D call uncertain. The CDR3 runs 13 residues. CDR1 and CDR2 from the germline V gene are SGHRS and YFSETQ. The V end was cut by 5 bases, the J end by 9 bases, with 12 bases between. CDR3 amino acids: CASSSVTSNVLTF. CDR3 in DNA: TGCGCCAGCAGTTCAGTAACAAGCAACGTCCTGACTTTC.

The chain carries TRBV6-6 and TRBJ1-6; 8 bases are shared with TRBD1. Germline values: CDR1 MNHNY, CDR2 SVGAGI (reference sequence). CDR3 length equals 17 residues. J lost 5 bases, V lost 5 bases, and 11 bases had no gene match. The CDR3 nucleotides are TGTGCCAGCAGTCCCAGACGGACAGGGTGGAATAATTCACCCCTCCACTTT. Translated, it gives CASSPRRTGWNNSPLHF.

The V and J genes are TRBV5-5 and TRBJ2-7, with D perhaps matching TRBD1 (6 bases). The CDR3 is 14 amino acids. Deletions cut 4 bases from V and 3 bases from J, with 14 bases between. Germline CDR1 and CDR2: SGHKS and YYEKEE (reference sequence). DNA for the CDR3: TGTGCCAGCAGCCCTCCGGGACAAATCTACGAGCAGTACTTC. Translation gives CASSPPGQIYEQYF.

The chain uses TRBV5-1 and TRBJ1-4; 10 bases align to TRBD1. Germline CDR1 is SGHRS and CDR2 is YFSETQ. The CDR3 runs to 15 residues. V lost 0 bases and J lost 10; bases outside the gene matches: 6. DNA of the CDR3: TGCGCCAGCAGCTTGGTGGTGGACAGGGGGAGAAAACTGTTTTTT. Its translation: CASSLVVDRGRKLFF.

CDR3 nucleotides: TGTGCCAGCAGTCCAAGCGGGGGGTCCTACAATGAGCAGTTCTTC. Protein product: CASSPSGGSYNEQFF. This chain joins TRBV27 and TRBJ2-1, with 9 bases fitting TRBD2. The CDR3 loop spans 15 amino acids. The J segment lost 1 base and the V segment lost 5 bases, leaving 3 bases of the junction unmatched. Germline CDR1 MNHEY, CDR2 SMNVEV (reference sequence).

The table lists this clone with a count of one. This chain links TRBV5-6 with TRBJ2-1; 8 bases agree with TRBD2. The CDR3 extends over 13 amino acids. The V gene's germline CDR1 is SGHDT and CDR2 YYEEEE. Losses at the gene ends were 0 bases for V and 12 bases for J; bases not matched to a gene: 5. In nucleotides, the CDR3 is TGTGCCAGCAGCTTGGGGACTAGCCTTGCGCAGTTCTTC. Translation gives CASSLGTSLAQFF.

This clone was counted once. The CDR3 DNA reads TGTGCCAGCAGTCCACAGAGGAACACTGAAGCTTTCTTT. Protein: CASSPQRNTEAFF. The chain carries TRBV2 and TRBJ1-1; D is ambiguous. Germline CDR1 reads SNHLY; CDR2 reads FYNNEI. This CDR3 is built from 13 residues. V lost 5 bases to trimming and J lost 1 base, with 8 bases between them.

In its sample, this clone was seen many times. The rearrangement uses TRBV20-1 and TRBJ2-5; D is perhaps TRBD2 (6 bases). In germline, CDR1 is DFQATT, CDR2 SNEGSKA (reference sequence). With 3 bases removed from V and 4 bases from J, the gap between germline ends came to 15 bases. This CDR3 is 14 amino acids long. The CDR3 spells CSASDSGQIETQYF. For the CDR3, the DNA is TGCAGTGCTAGTGATAGCGGCCAGATAGAGACCCAGTACTTC.

CDR3 protein: CASSHTRDRVVQPQHF. The DNA for the CDR3 is TGTGCCAGCTCACACACCCGGGACAGGGTGGTTCAGCCCCAGCATTTT. The chain uses TRBV18 and TRBJ1-5, with 9 bases identical to TRBD1. The trim removed 4 bases at V and 6 bases at J, leaving 10 bases unmatched. This CDR3 is built from 16 residues. Germline V gene sequence: CDR1 KGHSH, CDR2 LQKENI.

This chain connects TRBV6-5 to TRBJ2-7; maybe TRBD1 (6 bases). The CDR3 sequence is 13 residues long. CDR1 MNHEY and CDR2 SVGAGI come from the germline V gene. Trimming removed 7 bases at V and 5 bases at J, with 15 bases between. The DNA for the CDR3 is TGTGCCAGCATTTTACAGGGTTTCGACGAGCAGTACTTC. Protein product: CASILQGFDEQYF.

The CDR3 protein is CASSIGLTESNEKLFF. CDR3 DNA: TGTGCCAGTAGTATCGGTTTGACAGAAAGTAATGAAAAACTGTTTTTT. V usage is TRBV19 and J usage is TRBJ1-4, with D perhaps TRBD1 (5 bases). Germline loops: CDR1 LNHDA, CDR2 SQIVND (reference sequence). V shed 3 bases and J shed 4 bases, with 15 bases lying between them. The CDR3 totals 16 residues.